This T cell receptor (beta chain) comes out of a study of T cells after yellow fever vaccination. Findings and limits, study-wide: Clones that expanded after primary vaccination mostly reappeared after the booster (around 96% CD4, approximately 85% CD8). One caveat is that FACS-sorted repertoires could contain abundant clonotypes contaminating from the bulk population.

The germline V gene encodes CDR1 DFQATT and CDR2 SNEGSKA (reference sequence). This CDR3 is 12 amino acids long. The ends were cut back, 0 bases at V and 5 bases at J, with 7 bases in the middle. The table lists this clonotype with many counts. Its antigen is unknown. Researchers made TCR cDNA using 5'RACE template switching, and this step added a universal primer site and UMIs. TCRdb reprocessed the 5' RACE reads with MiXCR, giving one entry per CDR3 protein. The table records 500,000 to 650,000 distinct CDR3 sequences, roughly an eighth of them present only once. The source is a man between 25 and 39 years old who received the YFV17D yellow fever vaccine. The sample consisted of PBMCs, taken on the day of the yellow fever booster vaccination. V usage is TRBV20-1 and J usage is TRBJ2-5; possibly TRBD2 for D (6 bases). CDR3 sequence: CSARDRGETQYF. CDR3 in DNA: TGCAGTGCTAGAGATCGGGGGGAGACCCAGTACTTC.